The 28 T cell receptor beta chains in this list originate from one sample, sequenced in a study of cytomegalovirus exposure and HLA in healthy donors. Here immunoSEQ multiplex PCR was the method, and the copy in TCRdb shows in-frame clones only, minus some. This table holds about 140,000 clones, about 87% found once. The sample was PBMCs. The receptors stem from a man between 18 and 29 years old in good health and CMV-seropositive.

The chain uses TRBV18 and TRBJ2-7, with D unclear. V was pared by 6 bases and J by 6 bases, with 12 bases between. The germline CDR1 and CDR2 sequences are KGHSH and LQKENI. The CDR3 contains 12 residues. The CDR3 nucleotides read TGTGCCAGCTCGCTTAAGCGTGGCGAGCAGTACTTC. Amino acid sequence: CASSLKRGEQYF.

The chain links TRBV6-5 to TRBJ2-1, with D perhaps matching TRBD2 (6 bases). V dropped 6 bases and J dropped 2 bases, with 14 bases sitting between them. The germline gives CDR1 MNHEY, CDR2 SVGAGI. The CDR3 runs 15 residues. The CDR3 bases are TGTGCCAGCAGCACGGGGGATCCGACCTACAATGAGCAGTTCTTC. Amino acid sequence: CASSTGDPTYNEQFF.

The chain links TRBV7-9 to TRBJ2-7; tentative D call: TRBD1 (6 bases). The CDR3 runs 13 residues. Deletions cut 11 bases from V and 1 base from J, with 15 bases between. Germline CDR1 is SEHNR and CDR2 is FQNEAQ (reference sequence). This CDR3 reads CAGATGTSYEQYF. In DNA form, the CDR3 reads TGTGCCGGCGCAACAGGGACGTCCTACGAGCAGTACTTC.

This chain links TRBV7-3 with TRBJ2-3; 7 bases map to TRBD2. The length of the CDR3 is 18 residues. V was clipped by 1 base and J by 0 bases; unmatched bases: 10. Germline assignment: CDR1 SGHTA and CDR2 FQGTGA. CDR3 DNA sequence: TGTGCCAGCAGCTTAATTTCTTGGCTAGCGGATAGCACAGATACGCAGTATTTT. It specifies CASSLISWLADSTDTQYF.

J is TRBJ2-2 and V is TRBV27, with 7 bases identical to TRBD1. V gave up 1 base and J gave up 1 base; unmatched junction bases: 6. CDR3 length: 17 residues. Germline assignment: CDR1 MNHEY and CDR2 SMNVEV (reference sequence). The CDR3 here is CASSLFSTGVNTGELFF. CDR3 DNA: TGTGCCAGCAGTTTATTTTCAACAGGGGTGAACACCGGGGAGCTGTTTTTT.

The table lists this clone with a count of one. The CDR3 sequence: CASSGFSDSQETQYF. DNA for the CDR3: TGTGCCAGCTCAGGTTTTTCTGACTCACAAGAGACCCAGTACTTC. The rearrangement uses TRBV18 and TRBJ2-5, with D unresolved. Germline V gives CDR1 KGHSH, CDR2 LQKENI. This CDR3 has 15 amino acids. Trimming took off 5 bases at V and 2 bases at J, with 15 bases between the two ends.

The chain is built from TRBV19 and TRBJ2-3, with D maybe TRBD1 (5 bases). Germline V gene lookup returns CDR1 LNHDA and CDR2 SQIVND (reference sequence). This CDR3 spans 15 amino acids. The V end lost 4 bases, the J end lost 6 bases, and 17 bases lay between the germline ends. The chain's CDR3 is CASSSDRPPRDTQYF. CDR3 nucleotides: TGTGCCAGTAGTAGCGACAGACCTCCTCGGGATACGCAGTATTTT.

This clone was counted a single time. CDR3 protein: CASRTGFYNSPLHF. In DNA form, the CDR3 reads TGTGCCAGCAGAACGGGATTCTATAATTCACCCCTCCACTTT. J is TRBJ1-6 and V is TRBV28; D not resolved. Per germline, CDR1 MDHEN and CDR2 SYDVKM. Deletions cut 6 bases from V and 3 bases from J, with 9 bases between. This CDR3 region has 14 residues.

The chain joins TRBV27 to TRBJ2-5; D is ambiguous. V was pared by 11 bases and J by 4 bases, with 14 bases between. The CDR3 is 12 amino acids. CDR1 MNHEY and CDR2 SMNVEV come from the germline V gene (reference sequence). The CDR3 is CAPPGDGETQYF. CDR3 bases: TGTGCCCCCCCCGGAGATGGAGAGACCCAGTACTTC.

This sequence joins TRBV7-3 and TRBJ2-1; weak D call: TRBD1 (7 bases). CDR1 is SGHTA, CDR2 FQGTGA, per germline. The germline V and J ends were trimmed by 3 bases and 4 bases, with 13 bases remaining between them. The CDR3 length is 15 residues. The CDR3 here is CASSLWRGPYNEQFF. CDR3 DNA sequence: TGTGCCAGCAGCTTGTGGAGGGGGCCTTACAATGAGCAGTTCTTC.

This clone appeared a single time. The chain joins TRBV29-1 to TRBJ1-2; TRBD1 aligns across 9 bases. The V segment lost 7 bases and the J segment 8 bases; nucleotides outside the gene matches: 8. This CDR3 comprises 12 residues. CDR1 is SQVTM and CDR2 is ANQGSEA in the germline V gene. The DNA of the CDR3 is TGCAGCGCCGTGGGACAGGGACTAGGCTACACCTTC. This codes for CSAVGQGLGYTF. The whole variable domain, filled in from reference TRBV29-1 and TRBJ1-2, reads SAVISQKPSRDICQRGTSLTIQCQVDSQVTMMFWYRQQPGQSLTLIATANQGSEATYESGFVIDKFPISRPNLTFSTLTVSNMSPEDSSIYLCSAVGQGLGYTFGSGTRLTVV.

This clone was observed a single time. CDR3 sequence reads: CSVGAPSNEQYF. The CDR3 DNA sequence: TGCAGCGTTGGAGCCCCGTCGAATGAGCAGTACTTC. The chain has TRBV29-1 and TRBJ2-7, with D hard to call. V lost 4 bases and J 7 bases, leaving 14 bases between the germline ends. This CDR3 is 12 amino acids long. CDR1 SQVTM and CDR2 ANQGSEA come from the germline V gene.

This clone turned up a few times. The V and J genes are TRBV14 and TRBJ1-2; 10 nucleotides match TRBD1. The CDR3 has 17 residues. With 3 bases clipped from V and 4 bases from J, the junction kept 11 bases outside the gene matches. The germline V gene has CDR1 SGHDN and CDR2 FVKESK. The CDR3 DNA is TGTGCCAGCAGCCACCACATCACCGGGACAGGGGCCTATGGCTACACCTTC. This sequence encodes CASSHHITGTGAYGYTF.

The V gene is TRBV2, the J gene TRBJ1-2; 8 bases align to TRBD1. Per germline, CDR1 SNHLY and CDR2 FYNNEI. The V gene end was trimmed by 6 bases and the J gene end by 4 bases; junction bases not matched to a gene: 7. The CDR3 consists of 14 residues. CDR3 amino acids: CASRDSGQGYGYTF. CDR3 sequence (DNA): TGTGCCAGCAGGGACTCTGGACAGGGCTATGGCTACACCTTC.

The chain combines TRBV5-4 with TRBJ1-1, with 7 positions matching TRBD1. Germline CDR1 SGHNT, CDR2 YYREEE (reference sequence). This CDR3 is 15 amino acids long. J lost 1 base, V lost 2 bases, and 5 bases had no gene match. CDR3 sequence: CASSLRDRGNTEAFF. The CDR3 nucleotides are TGTGCCAGCAGCTTACGGGACAGAGGGAACACTGAAGCTTTCTTT. Full variable domain (outside the CDR3, taken from reference TRBV5-4 and TRBJ1-1): ETGVTQSPTHLIKTRGQQVTLRCSSQSGHNTVSWYQQALGQGPQFIFQYYREEENGRGNFPPRFSGLQFPNYSSELNVNALELDDSALYLCASSLRDRGNTEAFFGQGTRLTVV.

The chain combines TRBV13 with TRBJ2-7; perhaps TRBD1 as D (6 bases). Germline CDR1 reads PRHDT; CDR2 reads FYEKMQ (reference sequence). With 5 bases removed from V and 6 bases from J, the gap between germline ends came to 20 bases. This CDR3 comprises 15 residues. The chain's CDR3 is CASSSTGSISGEQYF. DNA for the CDR3: TGTGCCAGCAGCAGTACAGGGTCAATCTCGGGCGAGCAGTACTTC.

The CDR3 protein is CSVWGRSSGSEQYF. The CDR3 DNA follows: TGCAGCGTGTGGGGCAGGTCGAGTGGGTCCGAGCAGTACTTC. V is TRBV29-1 and J is TRBJ2-7, with a possible D match to TRBD1 (5 bases). Trimming pared 6 bases from V and 6 bases from J, leaving 21 bases between. This CDR3 is 14 amino acids long. Germline assignment: CDR1 SQVTM and CDR2 ANQGSEA.

The chain is built from TRBV9 and TRBJ2-1, with 7 bases fitting TRBD2. Looked up from germline, CDR1 is SGDLS and CDR2 is YYNGEE. Trimming took 0 bases from V and 0 from J; bases not matched to a gene: 3. The CDR3 has 16 amino acids. The CDR3 nucleotides read TGTGCCAGCAGCGTAGGCGGGAGTAACTCCTACAATGAGCAGTTCTTC. Protein sequence: CASSVGGSNSYNEQFF. The full variable domain, completed using reference TRBV9 and TRBJ2-1, is DSGVTQTPKHLITATGQRVTLRCSPRSGDLSVYWYQQSLDQGLQFLIQYYNGEERAKGNILERFSAQQFPDLHSELNLSSLELGDSALYFCASSVGGSNSYNEQFFGPGTRLTVL.

CDR3 coding DNA: TGCGCCAGCAGCCAAGCGGGAGGGGAAGAGACCCAGTACTTC. Translating it yields CASSQAGGEETQYF. The V and J genes are TRBV4-1 and TRBJ2-5, with 8 bases identical to TRBD2. This CDR3 has 14 residues. Germline lookup yields CDR1 MGHRA and CDR2 YSYEKL. Trimming took 1 base from V and 3 from J; bases not matched to a gene: 1.

In DNA form, the CDR3 reads TGTGCCATCAGGAACAGGGATAGCAATCAGCCCCAGCATTTT. Its protein product is CAIRNRDSNQPQHF. This chain uses TRBV10-3 with TRBJ1-5, with D perhaps matching TRBD1 (6 bases). The CDR3 has 14 amino acids. Trimming pared 6 bases from V and 0 bases from J, leaving 9 bases between. Germline V lookup: CDR1 ENHRY, CDR2 SYGVKD.

The chain is built from TRBV6-6 and TRBJ2-7; tentative D call: TRBD2 (6 bases). With 3 bases removed from V and 1 base from J, the gap between germline ends came to 13 bases. Germline assignment: CDR1 MNHNY and CDR2 SVGAGI (reference sequence). The CDR3 loop spans 15 amino acids. Here the CDR3 reads CASSYLTGLSYEQYF. In DNA, the CDR3 is TGTGCCAGCAGTTATCTGACGGGACTGTCCTACGAGCAGTACTTC.

The chain has TRBV9 and TRBJ2-6, with D possibly TRBD1 on 6 matching bases. The CDR3 has 17 amino acids. Germline CDR1 is SGDLS and CDR2 is YYNGEE. Trimming stripped 0 bases from V and 5 bases from J, with 15 bases between. The CDR3 bases are TGTGCCAGCAGCGTAGCTAAGGGGGAGCAACGGGCCAACGTCCTGACTTTC. Translated: CASSVAKGEQRANVLTF.

The sample holds one count of this clone. This chain links TRBV6-1 with TRBJ2-3, with 8 bases lining up with TRBD2. The CDR3 is 14 amino acids. Germline values: CDR1 MNHNS, CDR2 SASEGT. V lost 7 bases, J lost 2 bases, and 5 bases stayed unmatched. The CDR3 region is CASILSGNTDTQYF. DNA for the CDR3: TGTGCCAGCATCCTTAGCGGGAACACAGATACGCAGTATTTT.

The chain combines TRBV5-1 with TRBJ1-1; 9 nucleotides line up with TRBD1. The V segment lost 4 bases and the J segment 5 bases; nucleotides outside the gene matches: 9. The CDR3 contains 15 residues. CDR1 and CDR2 from the germline V gene are SGHRS and YFSETQ. DNA for the CDR3: TGCGCCAGCAGCGGACCAACAGGGGGCGGGACTGAAGCTTTCTTT. This encodes CASSGPTGGGTEAFF.

This chain connects TRBV30 to TRBJ1-2; 8 nucleotides match TRBD1. The V gene end was trimmed by 3 bases and the J gene end by 4 bases; junction bases not matched to a gene: 4. The germline gives CDR1 GTSNPN, CDR2 SVGIG (reference sequence). CDR3 length equals 13 residues. For the CDR3, the DNA is TGTGCCTGGAGGAGGGACAGGCCCTATGGCTACACCTTC. Its translation: CAWRRDRPYGYTF.

The V gene is TRBV18, the J gene TRBJ1-2, with a tentative D call TRBD1 (5 bases). Trimming cost V 6 bases and J 6 bases, with 14 bases left between them. CDR1 and CDR2 (germline): KGHSH, LQKENI. The CDR3 totals 13 residues. The CDR3: CASSRDSSDGYTF. CDR3 sequence (DNA): TGTGCCAGCTCCCGAGACAGCTCGGATGGCTACACCTTC.

This chain uses TRBV27 with TRBJ1-5, with 9 bases that match TRBD1. Germline V gene sequence: CDR1 MNHEY, CDR2 SMNVEV (reference sequence). The V and J ends lost 6 bases and 8 bases, in that order; junction bases with no gene match: 11. This CDR3 region has 15 residues. The DNA for the CDR3 is TGTGCCAGCAGGGGGGGACAGGGAGTGACCGAGCCCCAGCATTTT. It yields the protein CASRGGQGVTEPQHF.

The chain links TRBV6-5 to TRBJ1-1, with D possibly matching TRBD1 (5 bases). V gave up 6 bases and J gave up 3 bases, with 17 bases separating them. Looked up from germline, CDR1 is MNHEY and CDR2 is SVGAGI. The CDR3 length is 15 residues. The CDR3: CASRTSGMGYTEAFF. The CDR3 region has the DNA TGTGCCAGCAGGACGTCAGGGATGGGGTACACTGAAGCTTTCTTT.